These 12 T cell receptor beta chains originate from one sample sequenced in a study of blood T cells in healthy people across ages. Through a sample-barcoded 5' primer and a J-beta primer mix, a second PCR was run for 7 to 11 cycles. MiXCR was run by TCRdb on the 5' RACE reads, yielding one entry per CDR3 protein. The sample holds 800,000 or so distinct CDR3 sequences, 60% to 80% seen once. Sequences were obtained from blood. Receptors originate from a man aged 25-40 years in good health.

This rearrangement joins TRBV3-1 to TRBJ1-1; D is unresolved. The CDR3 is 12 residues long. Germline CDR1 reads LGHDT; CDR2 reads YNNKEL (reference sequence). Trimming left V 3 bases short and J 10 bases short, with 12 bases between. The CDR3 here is CASSQVQARAFF. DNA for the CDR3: TGTGCCAGCAGCCAGGTCCAGGCGAGAGCTTTCTTT.

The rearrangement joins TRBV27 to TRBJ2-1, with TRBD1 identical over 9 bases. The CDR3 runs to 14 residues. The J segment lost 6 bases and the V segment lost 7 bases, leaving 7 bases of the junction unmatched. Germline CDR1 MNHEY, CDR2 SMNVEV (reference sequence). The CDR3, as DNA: TGTGCCAGCACCCTGGACAGGGGCGGCAATGAGCAGTTCTTC. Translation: CASTLDRGGNEQFF.

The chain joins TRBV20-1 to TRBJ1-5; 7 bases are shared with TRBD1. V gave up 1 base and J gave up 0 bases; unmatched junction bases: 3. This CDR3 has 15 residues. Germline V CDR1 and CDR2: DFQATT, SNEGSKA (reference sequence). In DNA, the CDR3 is TGCAGTGCTAGAGCGACAGGGTATAGCAATCAGCCCCAGCATTTT. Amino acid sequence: CSARATGYSNQPQHF.

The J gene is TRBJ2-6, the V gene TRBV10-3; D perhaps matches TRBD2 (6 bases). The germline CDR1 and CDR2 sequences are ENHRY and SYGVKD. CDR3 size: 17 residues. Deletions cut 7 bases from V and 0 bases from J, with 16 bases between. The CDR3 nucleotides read TGTGCCATCACTAACCCCGGGAGACACTCTGGGGCCAACGTCCTGACTTTC. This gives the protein CAITNPGRHSGANVLTF.

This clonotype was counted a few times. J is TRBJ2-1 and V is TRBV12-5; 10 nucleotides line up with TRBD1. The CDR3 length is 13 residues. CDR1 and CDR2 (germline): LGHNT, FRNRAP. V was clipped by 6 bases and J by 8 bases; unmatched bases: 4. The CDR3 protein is CASGRQGAYEQFF. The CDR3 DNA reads TGTGCTAGTGGGCGACAGGGGGCATATGAGCAGTTCTTC.

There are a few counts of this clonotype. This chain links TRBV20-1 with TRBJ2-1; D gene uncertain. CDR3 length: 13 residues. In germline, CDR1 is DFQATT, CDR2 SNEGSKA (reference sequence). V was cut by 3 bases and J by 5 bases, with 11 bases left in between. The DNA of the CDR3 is TGCAGTGCTAGCGTGGCCCGAAACAATGAGCAGTTCTTC. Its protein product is CSASVARNNEQFF.

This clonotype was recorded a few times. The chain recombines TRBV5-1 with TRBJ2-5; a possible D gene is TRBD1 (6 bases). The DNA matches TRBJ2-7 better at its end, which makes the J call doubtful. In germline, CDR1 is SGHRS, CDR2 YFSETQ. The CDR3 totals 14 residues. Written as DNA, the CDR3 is TGCGCCAGCAGCATCCAGGGGCCTTCCTACGAGCAGTACTTC. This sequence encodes CASSIQGPSYEQYF.

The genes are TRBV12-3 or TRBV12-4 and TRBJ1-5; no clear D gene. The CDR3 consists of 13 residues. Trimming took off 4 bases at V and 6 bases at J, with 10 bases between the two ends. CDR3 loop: CASSSALPQPQHF. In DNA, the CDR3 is TGTGCCAGCAGTTCAGCCTTGCCTCAGCCCCAGCATTTT.

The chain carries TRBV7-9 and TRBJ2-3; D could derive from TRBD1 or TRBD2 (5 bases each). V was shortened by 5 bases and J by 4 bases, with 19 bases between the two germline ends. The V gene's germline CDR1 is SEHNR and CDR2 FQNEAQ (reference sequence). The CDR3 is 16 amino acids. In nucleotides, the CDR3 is TGTGCCAGCAGCCTCGGCGCAGGGACCCCTTCAGATACGCAGTATTTT. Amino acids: CASSLGAGTPSDTQYF.

CDR3 bases: TGTGCCAGCAGTTCCAACAGGGGGCGGAATTCACCCCTCCACTTT. This codes for CASSSNRGRNSPLHF. This chain joins TRBV12-3 or TRBV12-4 and TRBJ1-6; 9 nucleotides match TRBD1. The CDR3 has 15 amino acids. J was trimmed by 7 bases and V by 4 bases; bases with no gene match: 5.

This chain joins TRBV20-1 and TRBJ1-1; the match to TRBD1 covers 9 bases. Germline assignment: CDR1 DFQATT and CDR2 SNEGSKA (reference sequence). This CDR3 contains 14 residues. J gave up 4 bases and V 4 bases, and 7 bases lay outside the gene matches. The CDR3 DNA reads TGCAGTGCTACCTGGGGGACAGGGAGCACTGAAGCTTTCTTT. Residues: CSATWGTGSTEAFF.

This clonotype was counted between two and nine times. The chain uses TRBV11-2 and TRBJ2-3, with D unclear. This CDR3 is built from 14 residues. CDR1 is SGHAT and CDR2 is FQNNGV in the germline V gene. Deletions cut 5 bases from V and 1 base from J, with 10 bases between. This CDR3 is CASSPFRGTDTQYF. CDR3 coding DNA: TGTGCCAGCAGCCCCTTCCGGGGCACAGATACGCAGTATTTT.